This T cell receptor beta chain is from a study of blood T cells in healthy people across ages. In regard to this clonotype: Germline and junction disagree at one end, which may indicate a read error.

The use of a sample-barcoded 5' primer and a J-beta primer mix characterized a second PCR of roughly 7 to 12 cycles. Each CDR3 protein gets one entry after TCRdb re-called the 5' RACE reads with MiXCR. The sample records about 970,000 distinct CDR3 sequences, roughly 51% being singletons. The CDR3 spans 15 residues. The germline CDR1 and CDR2 sequences are SGHVS and FNYEAQ. The clonotype originates from a woman aged 60 to 75 in good health. Sequenced material: blood. The genes are TRBV7-6 and TRBJ2-5; D not resolved. In DNA, the CDR3 is TGTGCCAGCAGCTACTACAACAGATACCAAGTGACCCAGTACTTC. This gives the protein CASSYYNRYQVTQYF.